The 4 T cell receptor beta chains reported below all come from one sample, sequenced in a study of OX40 agonist ivuxolimab in advanced cancers. The method was immunoSEQ multiplex PCR; TCRdb's version includes in-frame clones alone and lacks a portion of them. The sample records roughly 63,000 clones, roughly nine tenths being singletons. Sequenced material: CD4+ or CD8+ T cells sorted from blood, taken in a trial of the OX40 agonist ivuxolimab. These receptors were obtained from an adult with an advanced solid tumor such as melanoma, head and neck, liver or kidney cancer.

In this sample, this clone turned up once. The chain couples TRBV9 to TRBJ1-2, with TRBD1 as a possible D gene (6 bases). V lost 2 bases, J lost 6 bases, and 20 bases lay in between. The CDR3 contains 16 residues. CDR1 and CDR2 from the germline V gene are SGDLS and YYNGEE. This chain's CDR3 is CASSVQGTADDDGYTF. Here the CDR3 DNA reads TGTGCCAGCAGCGTTCAGGGGACCGCCGATGATGATGGCTACACCTTC.

The chain's CDR3 is CASSQEVEGQPQHF. The CDR3 coding sequence is TGTGCCAGCAGCCAGGAGGTGGAAGGTCAGCCCCAGCATTTT. This chain connects TRBV7-9 to TRBJ1-5; D remains ambiguous. Between the trimmed V and J ends, which lost 5 bases and 6 bases, there was a span of 14 bases. Per germline, CDR1 SEHNR and CDR2 FQNEAQ (reference sequence). CDR3 length: 14 amino acids.

DNA of the CDR3: TGTGCCAGTAGTAACACTCGACAGGGCAACCTCTACGAGCAGTACTTC. It is translated as CASSNTRQGNLYEQYF. The V call is TRBV19, the J call TRBJ2-7, with 7 bases that match TRBD1. Trimming at V came to 4 bases and at J to 3 bases, leaving 12 bases not matched to a gene. This CDR3 has 16 amino acids. Germline CDR1 reads LNHDA; CDR2 reads SQIVND (reference sequence).

This clone appeared a few times. V gene TRBV9 combines with J gene TRBJ2-2, with TRBD2 identical over 9 bases. Germline V gene sequence: CDR1 SGDLS, CDR2 YYNGEE. The length of the CDR3 is 19 residues. The trim removed 3 bases at V and 1 base at J, leaving 13 bases unmatched. CDR3 nucleotide sequence: TGTGCCAGCAGCGAGACGGGGACTAGCATTCGACTGAACACCGGGGAGCTGTTTTTT. Protein sequence: CASSETGTSIRLNTGELFF.